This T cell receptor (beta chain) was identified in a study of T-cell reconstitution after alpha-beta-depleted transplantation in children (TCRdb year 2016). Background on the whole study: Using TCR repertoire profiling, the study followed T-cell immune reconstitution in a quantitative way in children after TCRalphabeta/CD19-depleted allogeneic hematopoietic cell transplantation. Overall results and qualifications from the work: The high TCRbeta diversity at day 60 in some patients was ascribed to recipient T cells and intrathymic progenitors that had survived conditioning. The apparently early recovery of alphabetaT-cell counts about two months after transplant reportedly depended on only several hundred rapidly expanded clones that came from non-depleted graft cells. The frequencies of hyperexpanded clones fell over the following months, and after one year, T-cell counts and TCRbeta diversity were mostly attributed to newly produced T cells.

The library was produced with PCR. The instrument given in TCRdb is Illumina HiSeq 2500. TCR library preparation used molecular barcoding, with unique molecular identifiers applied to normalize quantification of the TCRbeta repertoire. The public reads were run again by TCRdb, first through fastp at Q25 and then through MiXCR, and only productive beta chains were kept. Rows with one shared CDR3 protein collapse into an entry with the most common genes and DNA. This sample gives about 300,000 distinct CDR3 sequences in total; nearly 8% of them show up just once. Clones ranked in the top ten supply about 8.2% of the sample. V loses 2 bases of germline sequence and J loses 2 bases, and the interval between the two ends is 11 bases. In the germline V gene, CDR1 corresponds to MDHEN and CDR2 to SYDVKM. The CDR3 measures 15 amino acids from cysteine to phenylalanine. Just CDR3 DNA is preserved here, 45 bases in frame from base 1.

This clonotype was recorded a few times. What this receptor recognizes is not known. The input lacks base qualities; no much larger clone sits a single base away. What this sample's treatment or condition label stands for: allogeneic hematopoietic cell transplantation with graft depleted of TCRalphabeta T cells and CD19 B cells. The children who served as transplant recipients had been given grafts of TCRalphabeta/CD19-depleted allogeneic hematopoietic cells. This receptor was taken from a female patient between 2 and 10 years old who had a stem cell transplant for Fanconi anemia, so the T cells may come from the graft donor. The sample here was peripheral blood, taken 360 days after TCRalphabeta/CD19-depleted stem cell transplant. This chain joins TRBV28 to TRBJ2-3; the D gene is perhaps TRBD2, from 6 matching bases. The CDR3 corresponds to CASSLTGVTTDTQYF. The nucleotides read TGTGCCAGCAGTTTAACGGGGGTTACCACAGATACGCAGTATTTT.